A single sample gave rise to the 26 T cell receptor beta chains below, sequenced in a study of control samples from healthy donors and cancer patients. Generated by immunoSEQ multiplex PCR, the TCRdb table keeps only in-frame clones and is missing some. This table holds 80,000 to 100,000 clones, over 85% found once. The specimen sequenced was blood. The receptors shown here come from a human donor in good health. The donor label of this sample is uncertain.

The table lists this clone with a count of one. V is TRBV19 and J is TRBJ1-1; possible D gene TRBD1, 5 bases. The V end was cut by 8 bases, the J end by 3 bases, with 13 bases between. The CDR3 is made up of 13 amino acids. Germline-derived CDR1 and CDR2 are LNHDA and SQIVND (reference sequence). The CDR3, as DNA: TGTGCCAGTCAACAGGCGTTGGACACTGAAGCTTTCTTT. It specifies CASQQALDTEAFF. Filled out from reference TRBV19 and TRBJ1-1, the complete variable domain reads DGGITQSPKYLFRKEGQNVTLSCEQNLNHDAMYWYRQDPGQGLRLIYYSQIVNDFQKGDIAEGYSVSREKKESFPLTVTSAQKNPTAFYLCASQQALDTEAFFGQGTRLTVV.

This chain uses TRBV19 with TRBJ1-5; maybe TRBD1 (6 bases). Trimming removed 3 bases from V and 3 bases from J, with 12 bases in between. This CDR3 spans 15 amino acids. CDR1 and CDR2 (germline): LNHDA, SQIVND (reference sequence). As DNA, the CDR3 is TGTGCCAGTAGTATCTCGGGGGGGGCCAATCAGCCCCAGCATTTT. Its translation: CASSISGGANQPQHF.

The rearrangement uses TRBV19 and TRBJ2-3, with D perhaps given as TRBD1 or TRBD2 (5 bases each). The V and J ends lost 7 bases and 2 bases respectively, with 16 bases between them. The CDR3 contains 15 residues. Germline CDR1 LNHDA, CDR2 SQIVND (reference sequence). CDR3 sequence reads: CASTGGDPNTDTQYF. The CDR3 DNA reads TGTGCCAGTACGGGTGGGGACCCAAACACAGATACGCAGTATTTT.

The chain is built from TRBV5-1 and TRBJ1-1; D uncertain. V was pared by 0 bases and J by 4 bases, with 7 bases between. Per germline, CDR1 SGHRS and CDR2 YFSETQ. This CDR3 region has 13 residues. The CDR3 spells CASSLEYGTEAFF. The CDR3 coding sequence is TGCGCCAGCAGCTTGGAGTATGGCACTGAAGCTTTCTTT.

The rearrangement uses TRBV5-8 and TRBJ1-6; D not resolved. The CDR3 runs 14 residues. V was pared by 4 bases and J by 7 bases, with 12 bases between. CDR1 and CDR2 (germline): SGHTS, YDEGEE. Here the CDR3 DNA reads TGTGCCAGCAGCCGCCGGGCGGGGAATTCACCCCTCCACTTT. This translates into CASSRRAGNSPLHF.

The J gene is TRBJ2-7, the V gene TRBV3-1 (or the pseudogene TRBV3-2), with TRBD1 matching over 9 bases. J was trimmed by 6 bases and V by 4 bases; bases with no gene match: 10. Germline CDR1 reads LGHDT; CDR2 reads YNNKEL (reference sequence). The CDR3 runs to 15 residues. In nucleotides, the CDR3 is TGTGCCAGCAGCCCAACACCGGGACAGGGACGCGAGCAGTACTTC. This translates into CASSPTPGQGREQYF.

This clone occurred a few times. This sequence joins TRBV25-1 and TRBJ2-7, with D uncertain. The CDR3 spans 13 residues. The germline V and J ends were trimmed by 4 bases and 3 bases, with 10 bases remaining between them. Germline assignment: CDR1 MGHDK and CDR2 SYGVNS. This CDR3 reads CASSGSKDYEQYV. The CDR3 nucleotides read TGTGCCAGCAGTGGAAGTAAAGACTACGAGCAGTACGTC.

V usage is TRBV5-6 and J usage is TRBJ2-6; D may be TRBD1 (5 bases). The germline V gene encodes CDR1 SGHDT and CDR2 YYEEEE. Trimming stripped 3 bases from V and 0 bases from J, with 10 bases between. The CDR3 sequence is 16 residues long. As DNA, the CDR3 is TGTGCCAGCAGCTCGACAGTCCACTCTGGGGCCAACGTCCTGACTTTC. Amino acid sequence: CASSSTVHSGANVLTF.

The chain is built from TRBV4-2 and TRBJ2-1; D call uncertain. Trimming pared 1 base from V and 8 bases from J, leaving 6 bases between. Per germline, CDR1 LGHNA and CDR2 YNFKEQ. This CDR3 is built from 12 residues. CDR3 nucleotide sequence: TGTGCCAGCAGCCAAGTAAGGGATGAGCAGTTCTTC. It is translated as CASSQVRDEQFF.

V usage is TRBV27 and J usage is TRBJ2-1; TRBD1 agrees at 9 bases. The CDR3 runs 17 residues. Germline loops: CDR1 MNHEY, CDR2 SMNVEV (reference sequence). The J segment lost 5 bases and the V segment lost 5 bases, leaving 13 bases of the junction unmatched. The CDR3 loop is CASSRSSGTGMDNEQFF. Here the CDR3 DNA reads TGTGCCAGCAGTCGATCATCCGGGACAGGGATGGACAATGAGCAGTTCTTC.

The chain is built from TRBV29-1 and TRBJ2-5; D is uncertain. This CDR3 spans 13 amino acids. Germline lookup yields CDR1 SQVTM and CDR2 ANQGSEA. The ends were cut back, 0 bases at V and 5 bases at J, with 10 bases in the middle. The CDR3 loop reads CSVEDKLGETQYF. The DNA of the CDR3 is TGCAGCGTTGAAGACAAGCTCGGTGAGACCCAGTACTTC.

CDR3 sequence: CASSRLQETQYF. CDR3 sequence (DNA): TGTGCCAGCAGTCGACTCCAAGAGACCCAGTACTTC. V gene TRBV6-5 combines with J gene TRBJ2-5; D not certain. This CDR3 has 12 residues. The V and J ends lost 5 bases and 1 base respectively, with 5 bases between them. Germline V gene lookup returns CDR1 MNHEY and CDR2 SVGAGI.

V is TRBV6-4 and J is TRBJ1-1; D remains unclear. Per germline, CDR1 MRHNA and CDR2 SNTAGT. The CDR3 totals 15 residues. Trimming removed 2 bases from V and 9 bases from J, with 19 bases in between. CDR3 region: CASSDPLGDSLQAFF. DNA of the CDR3: TGTGCCAGCAGTGACCCGCTAGGTGATAGCTTGCAAGCTTTCTTT.

This clone came up once. The chain links TRBV6-5 to TRBJ1-5, with TRBD1 as a possible D gene (5 bases). This CDR3 comprises 14 residues. V lost 10 bases, J lost 0 bases, and 13 bases lay in between. Germline V gives CDR1 MNHEY, CDR2 SVGAGI. The CDR3 nucleotides are TGTGCCACCAGACAGCTCTCTAGCAATCAGCCCCAGCATTTT. Translating it yields CATRQLSSNQPQHF.

This rearrangement joins TRBV30 to TRBJ1-5; 9 bases are shared with TRBD1. The CDR3 totals 15 residues. Germline V CDR1 and CDR2: GTSNPN, SVGIG (reference sequence). V lost 1 base to trimming and J lost 4 bases; unmatched junction nucleotides: 5. The CDR3 bases are TGTGCCTGGAGTGCTGCTGGACAGGGGAATCAGCCCCAGCATTTT. This codes for CAWSAAGQGNQPQHF.

The J gene is TRBJ2-5, the V gene TRBV6-5; D call uncertain. The CDR3 runs to 12 residues. V was pared by 8 bases and J by 5 bases, with 12 bases between. CDR1 and CDR2 from the germline V gene are MNHEY and SVGAGI. DNA of the CDR3: TGTGCCAGCCCCTCAGGCCTCGAGACCCAGTACTTC. This gives the protein CASPSGLETQYF.

The chain has TRBV24-1 and TRBJ2-3; D may correspond to TRBD1 or TRBD2 (5 bases each). This CDR3 spans 14 amino acids. Germline CDR1 and CDR2: KGHDR and SFDVKD. V lost 4 bases to trimming and J lost 4 bases, with 11 bases between them. The CDR3, as DNA: TGTGCCACCAGTGACCCCCGAGGGGCAGATACGCAGTATTTT. It yields the protein CATSDPRGADTQYF.

CDR3 sequence reads: CASRTTGVSYNEQFF. CDR3 nucleotides: TGTGCCAGCAGGACAACAGGGGTGTCCTACAATGAGCAGTTCTTC. V and J are TRBV6-5 and TRBJ2-1; TRBD1 matches 7 bases. V lost 6 bases, J lost 1 base, and 6 bases stayed unmatched. The germline V gene encodes CDR1 MNHEY and CDR2 SVGAGI. The CDR3 covers 15 residues.

The V call is TRBV4-3, the J call TRBJ1-1, with D unresolved. Trimming removed 0 bases at V and 0 bases at J, with 11 bases between. The CDR3 spans 16 residues. In germline, CDR1 is LGHNA, CDR2 YSLEER. DNA of the CDR3: TGCGCCAGCAGCCAAGACAGTTACCGTATGAACACTGAAGCTTTCTTT. Translated: CASSQDSYRMNTEAFF.

This clone appeared a single time. This rearrangement joins TRBV2 to TRBJ2-1, with 9 positions matching TRBD1. The V gene's germline CDR1 is SNHLY and CDR2 FYNNEI. The V gene end was trimmed by 5 bases and the J gene end by 12 bases; junction bases not matched to a gene: 11. The CDR3 length is 14 residues. The CDR3 DNA reads TGTGCCAGCAGTAGACGAGGACAGGGGCGTCGGCAGTTCTTC. It codes for CASSRRGQGRRQFF. The variable domain in full, completed from reference TRBV2 and TRBJ2-1, reads EPEVTQTPSHQVTQMGQEVILRCVPISNHLYFYWYRQILGQKVEFLVSFYNNEISEKSEIFDDQFSVERPDGSNFTLKIRSTKLEDSAMYFCASSRRGQGRRQFFGPGTRLTVL.

The chain recombines TRBV27 with TRBJ2-4; no clear D gene. There are 15 residues in the CDR3. Deletions cut 5 bases from V and 1 base from J, with 12 bases between. CDR1 MNHEY and CDR2 SMNVEV come from the germline V gene (reference sequence). CDR3 nucleotide sequence: TGTGCCAGCAGTCCCCTCTCTCTGGCCAAAAACATTCAGTACTTC. It codes for CASSPLSLAKNIQYF.

This chain links TRBV5-1 with TRBJ1-2; no firm D call. The V end was cut by 4 bases, the J end by 6 bases, with 7 bases between. CDR3 length equals 11 residues. From germline, CDR1 is SGHRS and CDR2 YFSETQ. The CDR3 loop is CASSDFDGYTF. The CDR3 DNA is TGCGCCAGCAGCGACTTCGATGGCTACACCTTC.

The chain couples TRBV5-1 to TRBJ1-2; D remains unclear. Germline V gene data show CDR1 as SGHRS and CDR2 as YFSETQ. Deletions cut 1 base from V and 5 bases from J, with 15 bases between. The CDR3 totals 15 residues. In DNA form, the CDR3 reads TGCGCCAGCAGCTTGATTGATGACTCATTTTATGGCTACACCTTC. This codes for CASSLIDDSFYGYTF.

The rearrangement uses TRBV6-2 or TRBV6-3 and TRBJ1-1, with 9 bases identical to TRBD1. Germline trimming cut 0 bases from V and 4 bases from J; bases unmatched to any gene: 6. The CDR3 sequence is 16 residues long. Per germline, CDR1 MNHEY and CDR2 SVGEGT. CDR3: CASSYSPRDRATEAFF. As DNA, the CDR3 is TGTGCCAGCAGTTACTCCCCCCGGGACAGGGCCACTGAAGCTTTCTTT.

The genes are TRBV7-3 and TRBJ2-7; D gene uncertain. The CDR3 is made up of 11 amino acids. Trimming took 6 bases from V and 3 from J, leaving 6 bases between them. Germline values: CDR1 SGHTA, CDR2 FQGTGA. The CDR3 protein is CASSRDYEQYV. For the CDR3, the DNA is TGTGCCAGCAGTAGGGACTACGAGCAGTACGTC.

V is TRBV6-1 and J is TRBJ1-5; a possible D gene is TRBD1 (5 bases). This CDR3 spans 15 amino acids. From germline, CDR1 is MNHNS and CDR2 SASEGT. V shed 1 base and J shed 5 bases, with 12 bases lying between them. This CDR3 is CASSEDWGADQPQHF. CDR3 DNA: TGTGCCAGCAGTGAAGACTGGGGCGCGGATCAGCCCCAGCATTTT.